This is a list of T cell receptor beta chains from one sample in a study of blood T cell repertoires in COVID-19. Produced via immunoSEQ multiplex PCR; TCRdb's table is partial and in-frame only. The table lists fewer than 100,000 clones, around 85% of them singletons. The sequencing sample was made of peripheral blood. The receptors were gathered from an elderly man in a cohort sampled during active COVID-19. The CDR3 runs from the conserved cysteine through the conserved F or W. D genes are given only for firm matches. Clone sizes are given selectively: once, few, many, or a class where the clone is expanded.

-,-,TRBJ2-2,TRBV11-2,TGTGCCAGCAGGCAGACAGGTGCTACGAACACCGGGGAGCTGTTTTTT,CASRQTGATNTGELFF
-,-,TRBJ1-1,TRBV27,TGTGCCAGCAGCCCTTTAGGGGATAGGAACACTGAAGCTTTCTTT,CASSPLGDRNTEAFF
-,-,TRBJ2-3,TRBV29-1,TGCAGCGTTGAGTGGAGAATAAGCACAGATACGCAGTATTTT,CSVEWRISTDTQYF
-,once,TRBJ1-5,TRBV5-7,TGTGCCAGCAGCTTGAATTCCCGTGACAGACACAATCAGCCCCAGCATTTT,CASSLNSRDRHNQPQHF
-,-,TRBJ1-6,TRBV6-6,TGTGCCAGCATCGAAGGGGCGAGTTCACCCCTCCACTTT,CASIEGASSPLHF
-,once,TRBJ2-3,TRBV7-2,TGTGCCAGCAGCTTAGGGTGGGCGGATACGCAGTATTTT,CASSLGWADTQYF
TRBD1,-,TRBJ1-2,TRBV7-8,TGTGCCAGCAGCTACGGGACAGGGGCTAACTATGGCTACACCTTC,CASSYGTGANYGYTF
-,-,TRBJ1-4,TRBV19,TGTGCCAGTAGGGGTGCCGGGTATAGTGAAAAACTGTTTTTT,CASRGAGYSEKLFF
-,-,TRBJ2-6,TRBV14,TGTGCCAGCAGCCAATGGGGCCCTGGGGCCAACGTCCTGACTTTC,CASSQWGPGANVLTF
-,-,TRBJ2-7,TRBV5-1,TGCGCCAGCAGCTTTGGCGGATCCTACGAGCAGTACTTC,CASSFGGSYEQYF
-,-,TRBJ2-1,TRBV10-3,TGTGCCATCAGTGAGATGGAGGATGAGCAGTTCTTC,CAISEMEDEQFF
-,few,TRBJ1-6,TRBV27,TGTGCCAGCAGTTTATCCAGGAGCGGAAACTCACCCCTCCACTTT,CASSLSRSGNSPLHF
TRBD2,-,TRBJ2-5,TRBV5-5,TGTGCCAGCAGCTTTCCCAGCGGGGGGCAAGAGACCCAGTACTTC,CASSFPSGGQETQYF
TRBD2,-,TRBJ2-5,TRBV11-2,TGTGCCAGCAGCTTAGCGGGACTATACCAAGAGACCCAGTACTTC,CASSLAGLYQETQYF
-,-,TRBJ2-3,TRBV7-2,TGTGCCAGCAGCTCCTACACAGATACGCAGTATTTT,CASSSYTDTQYF
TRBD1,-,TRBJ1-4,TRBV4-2,TGTGCCAGCAGCCCAGGGGGTCGCGAAAAACTGTTTTTT,CASSPGGREKLFF
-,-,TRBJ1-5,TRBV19,TGTGCCAGTAGTAGAGGCGGGGGGATAACTAGCAATCAGCCCCAGCATTTT,CASSRGGGITSNQPQHF
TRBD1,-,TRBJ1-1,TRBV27,TGTGCCAGCAGTGACTCAACAGGGGGCACAAAAGCTTTCTTT,CASSDSTGGTKAFF
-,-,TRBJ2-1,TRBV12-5,TGTGCTAGTGGTTTGTACAGTTACAATGAGCAGTTCTTC,CASGLYSYNEQFF